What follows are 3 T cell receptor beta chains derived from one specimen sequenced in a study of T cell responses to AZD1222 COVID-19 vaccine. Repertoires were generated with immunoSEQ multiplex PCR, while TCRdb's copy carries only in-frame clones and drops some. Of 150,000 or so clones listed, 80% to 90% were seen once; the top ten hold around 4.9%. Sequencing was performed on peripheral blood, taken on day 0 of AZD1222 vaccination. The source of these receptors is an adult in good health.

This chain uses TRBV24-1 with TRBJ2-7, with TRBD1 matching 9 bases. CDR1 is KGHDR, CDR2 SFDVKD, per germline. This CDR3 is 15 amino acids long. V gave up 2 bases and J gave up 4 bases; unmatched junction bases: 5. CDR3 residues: CATSDSSDRGYEQYF. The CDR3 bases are TGTGCCACCAGTGATTCGTCGGACAGGGGATACGAGCAGTACTTC.

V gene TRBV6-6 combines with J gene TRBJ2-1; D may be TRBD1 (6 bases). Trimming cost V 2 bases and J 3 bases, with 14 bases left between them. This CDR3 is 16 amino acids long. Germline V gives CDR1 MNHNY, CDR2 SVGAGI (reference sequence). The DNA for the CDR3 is TGTGCCAGCAGTTACGGGGGCGTGGGGGACTACAATGAGCAGTTCTTC. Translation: CASSYGGVGDYNEQFF.

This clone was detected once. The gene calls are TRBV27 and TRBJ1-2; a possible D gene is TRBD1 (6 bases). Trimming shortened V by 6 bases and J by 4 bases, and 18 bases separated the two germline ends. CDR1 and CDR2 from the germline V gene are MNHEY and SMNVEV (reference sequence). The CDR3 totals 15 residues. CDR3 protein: CASSPADRDRYGYTF. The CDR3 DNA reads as TGTGCCAGCAGCCCGGCGGACAGAGACCGCTATGGCTACACCTTC.